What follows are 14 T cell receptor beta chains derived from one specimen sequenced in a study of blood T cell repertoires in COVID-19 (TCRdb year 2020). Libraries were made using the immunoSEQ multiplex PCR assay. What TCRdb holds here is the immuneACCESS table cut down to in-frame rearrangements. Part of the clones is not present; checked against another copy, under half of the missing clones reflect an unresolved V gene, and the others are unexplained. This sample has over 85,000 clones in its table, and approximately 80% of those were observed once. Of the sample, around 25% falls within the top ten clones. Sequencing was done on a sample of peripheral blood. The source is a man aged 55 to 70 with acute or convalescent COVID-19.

CDR3 amino acids: CASSLGDRGNQETQYF. In DNA form, the CDR3 reads TGCGCCAGCAGCTTGGGGGACAGGGGGAACCAAGAGACCCAGTACTTC. The rearrangement links TRBV5-1 to TRBJ2-5; 11 bases are shared with TRBD1. Germline V gene sequence: CDR1 SGHRS, CDR2 YFSETQ. V was clipped by 0 bases and J by 0 bases; unmatched bases: 1. The CDR3 length is 16 residues.

The CDR3 DNA reads as TGTGCCAGCATCCCATCTCCGGGACAGGGGACCAATCAGCCCCAGCATTTT. As protein: CASIPSPGQGTNQPQHF. V is TRBV28 and J is TRBJ1-5, with 10 nucleotides matching TRBD1. This CDR3 is 17 amino acids long. CDR1 MDHEN and CDR2 SYDVKM come from the germline V gene. The V gene end was trimmed by 7 bases and the J gene end by 3 bases; junction bases not matched to a gene: 12.

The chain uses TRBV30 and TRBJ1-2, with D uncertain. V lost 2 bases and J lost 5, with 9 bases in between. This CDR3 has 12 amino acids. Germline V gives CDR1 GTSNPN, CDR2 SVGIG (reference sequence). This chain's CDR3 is CAWSRTGYGYTF. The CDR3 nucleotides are TGTGCCTGGAGTCGGACGGGGTATGGCTACACCTTC.

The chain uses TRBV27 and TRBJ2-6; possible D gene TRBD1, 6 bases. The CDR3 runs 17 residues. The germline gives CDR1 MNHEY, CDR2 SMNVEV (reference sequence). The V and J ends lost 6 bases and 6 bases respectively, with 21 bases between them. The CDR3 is CASSPTPGTRLANVLTF. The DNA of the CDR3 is TGTGCCAGCAGCCCAACCCCCGGGACAAGGCTGGCCAACGTCCTGACTTTC.

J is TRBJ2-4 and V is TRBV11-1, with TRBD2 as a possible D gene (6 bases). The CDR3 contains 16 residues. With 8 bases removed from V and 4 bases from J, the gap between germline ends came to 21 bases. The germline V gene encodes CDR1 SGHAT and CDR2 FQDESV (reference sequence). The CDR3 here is CASRPWGVTGKNIQYF. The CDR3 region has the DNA TGTGCCAGCCGACCCTGGGGGGTGACGGGGAAAAACATTCAGTACTTC.

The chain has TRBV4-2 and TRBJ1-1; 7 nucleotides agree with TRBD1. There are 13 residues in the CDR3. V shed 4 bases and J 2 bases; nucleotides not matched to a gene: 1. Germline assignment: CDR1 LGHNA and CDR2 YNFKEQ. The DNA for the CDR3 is TGTGCCAGCAGCCGGGACAGAAACACTGAAGCTTTCTTT. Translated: CASSRDRNTEAFF.

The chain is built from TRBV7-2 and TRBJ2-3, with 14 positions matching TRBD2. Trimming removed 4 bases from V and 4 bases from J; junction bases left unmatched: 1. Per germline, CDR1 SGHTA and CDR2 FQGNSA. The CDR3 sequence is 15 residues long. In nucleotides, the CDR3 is TGTGCCAGCAGCTCGACTAGCGGGGGGGCAGATACGCAGTATTTT. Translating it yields CASSSTSGGADTQYF.

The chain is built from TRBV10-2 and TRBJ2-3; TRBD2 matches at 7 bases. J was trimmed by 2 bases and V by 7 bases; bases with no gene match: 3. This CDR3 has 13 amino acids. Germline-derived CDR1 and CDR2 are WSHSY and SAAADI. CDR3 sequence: CASISGFTDTQYF. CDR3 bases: TGCGCCAGCATTAGCGGGTTCACAGATACGCAGTATTTT.

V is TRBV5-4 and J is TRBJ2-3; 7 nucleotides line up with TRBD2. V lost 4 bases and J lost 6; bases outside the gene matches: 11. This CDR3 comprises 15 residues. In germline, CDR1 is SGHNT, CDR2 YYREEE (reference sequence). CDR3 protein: CASSTGGRVEDTQYF. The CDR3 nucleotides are TGTGCCAGCAGCACGGGGGGAAGAGTAGAGGATACGCAGTATTTT.

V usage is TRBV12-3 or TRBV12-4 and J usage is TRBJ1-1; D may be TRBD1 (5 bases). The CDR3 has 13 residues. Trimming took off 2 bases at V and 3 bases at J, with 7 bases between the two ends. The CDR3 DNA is TGTGCCAGCAGTTTATTCAGGGACACTGAAGCTTTCTTT. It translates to CASSLFRDTEAFF.

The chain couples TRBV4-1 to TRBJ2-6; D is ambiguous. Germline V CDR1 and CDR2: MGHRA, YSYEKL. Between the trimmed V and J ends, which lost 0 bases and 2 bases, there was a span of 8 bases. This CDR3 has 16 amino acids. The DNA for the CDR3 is TGCGCCAGCAGCCAAGATAGAACTACTGGGGCCAACGTCCTGACTTTC. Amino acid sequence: CASSQDRTTGANVLTF.

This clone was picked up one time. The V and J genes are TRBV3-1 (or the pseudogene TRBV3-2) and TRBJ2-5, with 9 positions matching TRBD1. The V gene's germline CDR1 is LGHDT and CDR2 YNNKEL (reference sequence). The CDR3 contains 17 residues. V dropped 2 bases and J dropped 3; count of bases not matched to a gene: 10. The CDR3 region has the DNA TGTGCCAGCAGCCAACGACAGGGGGGTCCGTCAAAAGAGACCCAGTACTTC. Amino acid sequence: CASSQRQGGPSKETQYF.

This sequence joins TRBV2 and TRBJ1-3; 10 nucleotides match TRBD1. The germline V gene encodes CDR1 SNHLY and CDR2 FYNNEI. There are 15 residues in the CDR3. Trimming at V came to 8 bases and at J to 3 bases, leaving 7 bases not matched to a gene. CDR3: CASVRQGAGGNTIYF. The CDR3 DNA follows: TGTGCCAGCGTTCGACAGGGGGCAGGTGGAAACACCATATATTTT.

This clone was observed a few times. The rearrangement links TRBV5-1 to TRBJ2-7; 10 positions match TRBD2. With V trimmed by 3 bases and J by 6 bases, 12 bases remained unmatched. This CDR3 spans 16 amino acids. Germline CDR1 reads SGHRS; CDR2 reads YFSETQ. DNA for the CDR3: TGCGCCAGCAGCTCCCTCCCGGCTAGCGGGGGCTCCGAGCAGTACTTC. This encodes CASSSLPASGGSEQYF.